Listed below are T cell receptor beta chains from one sample, sequenced in a study of control samples from healthy donors and cancer patients. Profiled with immunoSEQ multiplex PCR; TCRdb holds only in-frame clones, not every one. There are some 97,000 clones in the sample; about 90% occur only once, and about 20% lies in the top ten. The sequencing input was blood. The origin of the receptors is a woman between 50 and 59 years old in good health. The CDR3 runs from the conserved cysteine through the conserved F or W. A D gene is named only where the DNA matches it firmly. A row's size may be missing; if present it is once, few, many or a size class.

size	D	V	length	J	DNA	CDR3
-	-	TRBV12-3/TRBV12-4	12	TRBJ2-3	TGTGCCAGCAGTTTGGGATCAGATACGCAGTATTTT	CASSLGSDTQYF
-	TRBD2	TRBV2	15	TRBJ2-3	TGTGCCAGCAGGTATAGCGGGAGAGTGACAGATACGCAGTATTTT	CASRYSGRVTDTQYF
-	-	TRBV6-5	16	TRBJ1-1	TGTGCCAGCAGTTACTCGTTCTCTGCGGGAGTCACTGAAGCTTTCTTT	CASSYSFSAGVTEAFF
once	TRBD1	TRBV27	13	TRBJ1-2	TGTGCCAGCCGACAGGGGAGGTGGTATGGCTACACCTTC	CASRQGRWYGYTF
-	TRBD1	TRBV10-1	14	TRBJ1-6	TGCGCCAGCAGCGCGACAGGGGTCGAGTCACCCCTCCACTTT	CASSATGVESPLHF
-	TRBD1	TRBV30	14	TRBJ1-1	TGTGCCTGGAGTAAGGAGGGGGCTGTCACTGAAGCTTTCTTT	CAWSKEGAVTEAFF
-	-	TRBV7-8	16	TRBJ1-5	TGTGCCAGCAGCTTAGGTGGGATTTATAGCAATCAGCCCCAGCATTTT	CASSLGGIYSNQPQHF
once	TRBD1	TRBV20-1	11	TRBJ2-7	TGCAGTGCAGCAGGGGGCTACGAGCAGTACTTC	CSAAGGYEQYF
-	-	TRBV6-4	14	TRBJ2-3	TGTGCCAGCAGTGACATAATAGGCGCCCGTAAGCAGTATTTT	CASSDIIGARKQYF
-	-	TRBV5-1	12	TRBJ1-5	TGCGCCAGCAGCTTGGAGTTTCAGCCCCAGCATTTT	CASSLEFQPQHF
-	-	TRBV27	13	TRBJ2-3	TGTGCCAGCAGTTTATCTTCGGTAGATACGCAGTATTTT	CASSLSSVDTQYF
-	-	TRBV30	14	TRBJ2-1	TGTGCCTCTAAGGGGGTGGTAAGGTACAATGAGCAGTTCTTC	CASKGVVRYNEQFF
-	TRBD2	TRBV20-1	18	TRBJ2-1	TGCAGTGCTAGTTGGGCGGGAGTTTCTCTATGGTCCTACAATGAGCAGTTCTTC	CSASWAGVSLWSYNEQFF
once	TRBD1	TRBV10-2	14	TRBJ1-5	TGCGCCAGCAGTACAGGGGACAGCAATCAGCCCCAGCATTTT	CASSTGDSNQPQHF
-	-	TRBV5-1	14	TRBJ1-2	TGCGCCAGCAGCATACCGGAAACAGTCGGTGGCTACACCTTC	CASSIPETVGGYTF
-	-	TRBV7-9	14	TRBJ2-7	TGTGCCAGCAGCGAAGGGACCCCTACCTACGAGCAGTACTTC	CASSEGTPTYEQYF
-	TRBD2	TRBV7-6	15	TRBJ2-1	TGTGCCAGCAGCTTAGCGGGAGGGCCCTACAATGAGCAGTTCTTC	CASSLAGGPYNEQFF
-	TRBD1	TRBV29-1	12	TRBJ1-5	TGCAGCGTAAGGACAGGGGGTCAGCCCCAGCATTTT	CSVRTGGQPQHF
-	-	TRBV6-5	15	TRBJ1-4	TGTGCCAGCAGTTCCAGATGGGCAACTAATGAAAAACTGTTTTTT	CASSSRWATNEKLFF
-	-	TRBV19	15	TRBJ1-5	TGTGCCAGTAGTCCCCGTGAGGGAGGGGGGCAGCCCCAGCATTTT	CASSPREGGGQPQHF
-	-	TRBV29-1	13	TRBJ1-3	TGCAGCGTCGAGACAGACTCTGGAAACACCATATATTTT	CSVETDSGNTIYF
-	TRBD2	TRBV2	15	TRBJ2-7	TGTGCCAGCAGTAGACTAGCGGGGGGCTCCTACGAGCAGTACTTC	CASSRLAGGSYEQYF
few	-	TRBV5-1	16	TRBJ1-6	TGCGCCAGCAGCTTGGACCCTATGGGGGGAAATTCACCCCTCCACTTT	CASSLDPMGGNSPLHF
-	TRBD2	TRBV4-1	15	TRBJ2-7	TGCGCCAGCAGCCAAGCCGGGACTAGTGTGGACGAGCAGTACTTC	CASSQAGTSVDEQYF
-	TRBD2	TRBV4-3	18	TRBJ2-3	TGCGCCAGCAGCCAAGATCTAACTAGCGGGAGTATGTTAGATACGCAGTATTTT	CASSQDLTSGSMLDTQYF
-	TRBD1	TRBV9	13	TRBJ1-2	TGTGCCAGCAGCGAGTGGACAGGGTATGGCTACACCTTC	CASSEWTGYGYTF
-	-	TRBV6-5	13	TRBJ2-1	TGTGCCAGCAGGGAGGGTCGCTACAATGAGCAGTTCTTC	CASREGRYNEQFF
-	TRBD1	TRBV10-1	17	TRBJ2-3	TGCGCCAGCAGTGAGGGGACAGGGGCGGTTTCCCCAGATACGCAGTATTTT	CASSEGTGAVSPDTQYF
-	TRBD2	TRBV7-2	15	TRBJ2-3	TGTGCCAGCAGCTTAGAACCGGGGGGGGCAGATACGCAGTATTTT	CASSLEPGGADTQYF
-	-	TRBV19	14	TRBJ1-2	TGTGCCAGTAGTATTTCCGGGGGCGCCTGTGGCTACACCTTC	CASSISGGACGYTF
-	-	TRBV5-4	17	TRBJ2-3	TGTGCCAGCAGCTTGGTAAAAATGGGACGTCCTCCAGATACGCAGTATTTT	CASSLVKMGRPPDTQYF
-	-	TRBV2	15	TRBJ1-4	TGTGCCAGCAAGTTTATTCAGGGGACTAATGAAAAACTGTTTTTT	CASKFIQGTNEKLFF
-	-	TRBV19	10	TRBJ1-5	TGTGCCAGTGGAGCGCAGCCCCAGCATTTT	CASGAQPQHF
-	TRBD1	TRBV7-9	15	TRBJ2-5	TGTGCCAGCAGCTTAAGACAGGGGGTAGGGGAGACCCAGTACTTC	CASSLRQGVGETQYF
-	-	TRBV7-2	15	TRBJ2-1	TGTGCCAGCAGCTTCCGGCAGCGGGTGTACAATGAGCAGTTCTTC	CASSFRQRVYNEQFF
-	-	TRBV27	14	TRBJ1-1	TGTGCCAGCAGTTTTGTGCTAAATTTCGCTGAAGCTTTCTTT	CASSFVLNFAEAFF